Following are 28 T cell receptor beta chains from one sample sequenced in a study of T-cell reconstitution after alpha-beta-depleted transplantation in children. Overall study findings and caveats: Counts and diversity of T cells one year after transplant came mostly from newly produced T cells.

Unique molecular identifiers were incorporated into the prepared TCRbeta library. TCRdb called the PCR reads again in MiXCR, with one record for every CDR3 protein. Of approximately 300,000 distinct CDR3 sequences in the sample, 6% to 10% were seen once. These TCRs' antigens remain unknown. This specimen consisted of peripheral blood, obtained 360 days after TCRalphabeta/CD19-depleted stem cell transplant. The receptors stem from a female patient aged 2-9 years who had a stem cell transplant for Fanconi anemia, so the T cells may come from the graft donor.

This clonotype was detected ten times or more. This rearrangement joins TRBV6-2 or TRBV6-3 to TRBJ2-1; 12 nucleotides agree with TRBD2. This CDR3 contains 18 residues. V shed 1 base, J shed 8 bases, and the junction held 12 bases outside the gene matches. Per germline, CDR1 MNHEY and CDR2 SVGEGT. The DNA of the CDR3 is TGTGCCAGCAGTTACTTACTTCTAGCGGGAGGGTACGCCTATGAGCAGTTCTTC. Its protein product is CASSYLLLAGGYAYEQFF.

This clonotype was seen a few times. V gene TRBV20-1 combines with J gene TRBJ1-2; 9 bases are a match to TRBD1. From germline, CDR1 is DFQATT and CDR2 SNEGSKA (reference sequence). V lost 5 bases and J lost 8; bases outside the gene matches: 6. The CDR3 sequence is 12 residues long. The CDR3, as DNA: TGCAGTGCTGGGACAGGGCGAAAGGGCTACACCTTC. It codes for CSAGTGRKGYTF.

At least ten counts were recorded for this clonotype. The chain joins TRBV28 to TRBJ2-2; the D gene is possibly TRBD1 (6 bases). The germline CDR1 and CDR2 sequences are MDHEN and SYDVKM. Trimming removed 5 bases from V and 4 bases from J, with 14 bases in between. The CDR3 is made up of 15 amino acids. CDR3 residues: CASSPQGWGTGELFF. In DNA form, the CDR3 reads TGTGCCAGCAGTCCACAGGGTTGGGGCACCGGGGAGCTGTTTTTT.

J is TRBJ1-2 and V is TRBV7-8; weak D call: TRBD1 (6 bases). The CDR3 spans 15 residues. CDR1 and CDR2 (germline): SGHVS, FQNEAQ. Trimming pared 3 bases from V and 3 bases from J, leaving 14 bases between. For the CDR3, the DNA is TGTGCCAGCAGCTTCTTGACAGGAACGGACTATGGCTACACCTTC. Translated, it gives CASSFLTGTDYGYTF.

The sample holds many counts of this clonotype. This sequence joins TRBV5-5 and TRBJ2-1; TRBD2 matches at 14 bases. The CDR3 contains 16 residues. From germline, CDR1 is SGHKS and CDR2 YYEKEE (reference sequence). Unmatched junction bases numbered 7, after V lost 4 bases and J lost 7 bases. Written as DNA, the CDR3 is TGTGCCAGCAGCGGCTCCGGGACTAGCGGGGGAAATGAGCAGTTCTTC. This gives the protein CASSGSGTSGGNEQFF.

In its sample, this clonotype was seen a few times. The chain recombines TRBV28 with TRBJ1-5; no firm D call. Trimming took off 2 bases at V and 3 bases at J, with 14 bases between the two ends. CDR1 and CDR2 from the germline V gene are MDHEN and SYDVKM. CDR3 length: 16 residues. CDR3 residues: CASSLPSAGNNQPQHF. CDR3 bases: TGTGCCAGCAGTTTACCCAGCGCCGGTAACAATCAGCCCCAGCATTTT.

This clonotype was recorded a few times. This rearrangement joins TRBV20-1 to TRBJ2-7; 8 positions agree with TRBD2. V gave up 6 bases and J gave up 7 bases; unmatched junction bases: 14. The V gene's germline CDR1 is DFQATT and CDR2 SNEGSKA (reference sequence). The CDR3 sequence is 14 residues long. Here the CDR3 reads CSAAGVRGAHEQYV. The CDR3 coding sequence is TGCAGTGCCGCGGGAGTGCGGGGGGCGCATGAGCAGTACGTC.

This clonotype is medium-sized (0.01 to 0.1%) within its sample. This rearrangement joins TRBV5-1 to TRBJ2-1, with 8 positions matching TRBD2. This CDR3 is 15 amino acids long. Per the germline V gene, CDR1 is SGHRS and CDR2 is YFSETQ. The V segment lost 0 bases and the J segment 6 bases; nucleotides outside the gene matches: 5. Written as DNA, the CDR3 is TGCGCCAGCAGCTTGGCGGGACTAGAGCCCAATGAGCAGTTCTTC. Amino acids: CASSLAGLEPNEQFF.

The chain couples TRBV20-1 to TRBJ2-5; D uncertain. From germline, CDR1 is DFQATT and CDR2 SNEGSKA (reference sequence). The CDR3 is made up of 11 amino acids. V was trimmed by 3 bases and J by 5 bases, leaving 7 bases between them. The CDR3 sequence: CSARLAETQYF. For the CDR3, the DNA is TGCAGTGCTAGGTTGGCGGAGACCCAGTACTTC.

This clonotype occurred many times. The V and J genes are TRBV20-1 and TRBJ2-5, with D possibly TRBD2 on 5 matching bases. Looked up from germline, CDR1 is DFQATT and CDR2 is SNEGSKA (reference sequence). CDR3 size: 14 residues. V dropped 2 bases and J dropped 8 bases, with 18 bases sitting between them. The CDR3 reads CSARSLTRLQTQYF. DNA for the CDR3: TGCAGTGCTAGAAGTCTTACTAGATTGCAAACCCAGTACTTC.

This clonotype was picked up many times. The CDR3 loop is CASSLRGGLFNEQFF. CDR3 DNA: TGTGCCAGCAGTTTAAGGGGGGGCCTTTTTAATGAGCAGTTCTTC. The rearrangement uses TRBV12-3 or TRBV12-4 and TRBJ2-1; TRBD2 might be the D (7 bases). Trimming removed 2 bases at V and 7 bases at J, with 15 bases between. This CDR3 contains 15 residues.

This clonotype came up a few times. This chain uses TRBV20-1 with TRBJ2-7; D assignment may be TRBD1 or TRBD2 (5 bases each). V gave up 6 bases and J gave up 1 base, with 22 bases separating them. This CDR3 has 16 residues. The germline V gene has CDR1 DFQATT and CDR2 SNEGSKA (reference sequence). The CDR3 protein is CSATFPWGSRSYEQYF. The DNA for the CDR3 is TGCAGTGCCACGTTCCCGTGGGGGTCGAGGTCCTACGAGCAGTACTTC.

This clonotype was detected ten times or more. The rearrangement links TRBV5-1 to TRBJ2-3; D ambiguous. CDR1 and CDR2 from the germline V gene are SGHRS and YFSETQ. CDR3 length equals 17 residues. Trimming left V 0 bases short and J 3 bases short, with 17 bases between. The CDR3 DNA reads TGCGCCAGCAGCTTGGAGGCAGCGAAAAGATTTACAGATACGCAGTATTTT. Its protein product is CASSLEAAKRFTDTQYF.

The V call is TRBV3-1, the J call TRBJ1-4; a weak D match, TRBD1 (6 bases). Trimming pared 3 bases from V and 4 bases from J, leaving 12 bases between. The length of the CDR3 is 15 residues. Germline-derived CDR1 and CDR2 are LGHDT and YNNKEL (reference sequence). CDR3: CASSQNRVYNEKLFF. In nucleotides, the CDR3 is TGTGCCAGCAGCCAGAACAGGGTCTATAATGAAAAACTGTTTTTT.

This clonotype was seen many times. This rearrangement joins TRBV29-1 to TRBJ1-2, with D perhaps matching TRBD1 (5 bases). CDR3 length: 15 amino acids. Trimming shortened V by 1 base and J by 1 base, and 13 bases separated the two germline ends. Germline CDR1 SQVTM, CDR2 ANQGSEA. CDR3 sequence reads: CSVEGTLDNNYGYTF. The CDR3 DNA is TGCAGCGTTGAAGGTACTCTGGACAATAACTATGGCTACACCTTC.

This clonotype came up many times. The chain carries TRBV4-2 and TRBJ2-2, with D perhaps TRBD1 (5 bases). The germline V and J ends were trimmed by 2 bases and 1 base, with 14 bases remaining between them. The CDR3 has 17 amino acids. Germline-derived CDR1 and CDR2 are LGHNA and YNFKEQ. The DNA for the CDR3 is TGTGCCAGCAGCCAAAGTACGGGCAGGGAGAACACCGGGGAGCTGTTTTTT. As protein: CASSQSTGRENTGELFF.

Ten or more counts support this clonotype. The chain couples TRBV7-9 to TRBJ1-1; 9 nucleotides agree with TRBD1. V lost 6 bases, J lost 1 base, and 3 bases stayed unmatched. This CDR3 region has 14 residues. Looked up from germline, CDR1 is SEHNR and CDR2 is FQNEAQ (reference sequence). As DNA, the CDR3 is TGTGCCAGCAGGCTGACAGGGGGGAACACTGAAGCTTTCTTT. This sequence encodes CASRLTGGNTEAFF.

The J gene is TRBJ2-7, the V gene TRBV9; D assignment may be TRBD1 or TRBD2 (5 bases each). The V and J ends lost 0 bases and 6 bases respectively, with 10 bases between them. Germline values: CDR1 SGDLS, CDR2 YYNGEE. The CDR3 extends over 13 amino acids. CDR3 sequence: CASSVGVGTEQYF. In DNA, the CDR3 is TGTGCCAGCAGCGTAGGAGTGGGGACCGAGCAGTACTTC. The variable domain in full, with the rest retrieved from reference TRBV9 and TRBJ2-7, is DSGVTQTPKHLITATGQRVTLRCSPRSGDLSVYWYQQSLDQGLQFLIQYYNGEERAKGNILERFSAQQFPDLHSELNLSSLELGDSALYFCASSVGVGTEQYFGPGTRLTVT.

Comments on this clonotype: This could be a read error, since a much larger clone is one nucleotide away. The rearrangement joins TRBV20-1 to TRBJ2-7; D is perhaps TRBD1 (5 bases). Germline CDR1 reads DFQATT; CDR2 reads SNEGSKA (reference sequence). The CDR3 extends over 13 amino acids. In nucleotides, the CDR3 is TGCAGTGCTCCCAGTCAGACAGCCTACGGGCAGTACTTC. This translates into CSAPSQTAYGQYF.

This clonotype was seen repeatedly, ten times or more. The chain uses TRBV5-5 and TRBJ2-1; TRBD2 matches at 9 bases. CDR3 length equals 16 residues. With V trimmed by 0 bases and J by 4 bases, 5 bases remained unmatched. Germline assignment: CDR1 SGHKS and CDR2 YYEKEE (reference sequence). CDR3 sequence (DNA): TGTGCCAGCAGCTTGGCCCCTAGCGGGGAGTACAATGAGCAGTTCTTC. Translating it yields CASSLAPSGEYNEQFF. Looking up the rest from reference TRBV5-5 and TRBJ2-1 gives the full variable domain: DAGVTQSPTHLIKTRGQQVTLRCSPISGHKSVSWYQQVLGQGPQFIFQYYEKEERGRGNFPDRFSARQFPNYSSELNVNALLLGDSALYLCASSLAPSGEYNEQFFGPGTRLTVL.

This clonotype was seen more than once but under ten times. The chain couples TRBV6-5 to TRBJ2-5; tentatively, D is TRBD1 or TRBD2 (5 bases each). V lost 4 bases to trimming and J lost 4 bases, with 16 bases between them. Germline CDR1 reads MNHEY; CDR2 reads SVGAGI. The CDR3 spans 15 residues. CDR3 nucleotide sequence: TGTGCCAGCAGTTTTCTCCAACGGGACGGAGAGACCCAGTACTTC. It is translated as CASSFLQRDGETQYF.

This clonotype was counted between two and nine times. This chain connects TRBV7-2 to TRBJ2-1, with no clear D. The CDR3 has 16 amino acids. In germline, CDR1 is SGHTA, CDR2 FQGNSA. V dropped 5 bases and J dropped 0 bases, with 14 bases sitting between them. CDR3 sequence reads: CASSLFSGSSYNEQFF. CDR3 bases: TGTGCCAGCAGCCTTTTTTCCGGAAGCTCCTACAATGAGCAGTTCTTC.

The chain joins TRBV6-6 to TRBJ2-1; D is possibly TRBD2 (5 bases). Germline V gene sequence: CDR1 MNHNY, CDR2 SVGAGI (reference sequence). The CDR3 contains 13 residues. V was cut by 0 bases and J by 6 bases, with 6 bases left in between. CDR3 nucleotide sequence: TGTGCCAGCAGTTACTCCGCGGGCAATGAGCAGTTCTTC. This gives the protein CASSYSAGNEQFF.

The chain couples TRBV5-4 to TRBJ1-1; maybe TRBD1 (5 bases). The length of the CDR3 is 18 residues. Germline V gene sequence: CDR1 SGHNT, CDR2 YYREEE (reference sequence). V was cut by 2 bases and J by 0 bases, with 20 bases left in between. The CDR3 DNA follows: TGTGCCAGCAGCTTCTTCGGGGCGCCCCTCGAACTGAACACTGAAGCTTTCTTT. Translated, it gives CASSFFGAPLELNTEAFF.

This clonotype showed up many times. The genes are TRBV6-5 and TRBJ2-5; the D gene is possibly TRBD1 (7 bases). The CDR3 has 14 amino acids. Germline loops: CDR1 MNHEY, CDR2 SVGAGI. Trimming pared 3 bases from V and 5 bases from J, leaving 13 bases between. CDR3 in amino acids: CASSYQGGGETQYF. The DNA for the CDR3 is TGTGCCAGCAGTTATCAGGGGGGCGGTGAGACCCAGTACTTC.

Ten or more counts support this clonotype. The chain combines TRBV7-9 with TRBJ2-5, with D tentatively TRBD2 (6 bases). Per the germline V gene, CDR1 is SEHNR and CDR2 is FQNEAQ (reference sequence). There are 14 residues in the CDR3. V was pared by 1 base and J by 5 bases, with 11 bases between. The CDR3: CASSLGISGETQYF. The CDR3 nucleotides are TGTGCCAGCAGCTTAGGGATTAGCGGCGAGACCCAGTACTTC. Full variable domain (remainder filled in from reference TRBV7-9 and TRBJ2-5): DTGVSQNPRHKITKRGQNVTFRCDPISEHNRLYWYRQTLGQGPEFLTYFQNEAQLEKSRLLSDRFSAERPKGSFSTLEIQRTEQGDSAMYLCASSLGISGETQYFGPGTRLLVL.

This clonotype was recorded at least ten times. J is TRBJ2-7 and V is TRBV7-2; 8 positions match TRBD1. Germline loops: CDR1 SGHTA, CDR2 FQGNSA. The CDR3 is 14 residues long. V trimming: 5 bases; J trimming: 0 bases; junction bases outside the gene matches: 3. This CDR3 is CASSRQGSSYEQYF. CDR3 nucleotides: TGTGCCAGCAGCAGACAGGGGAGCTCCTACGAGCAGTACTTC. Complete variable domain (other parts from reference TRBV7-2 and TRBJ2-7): GAGVSQSPSNKVTEKGKDVELRCDPISGHTALYWYRQSLGQGLEFLIYFQGNSAPDKSGLPSDRFSAERTGGSVSTLTIQRTQQEDSAVYLCASSRQGSSYEQYFGPGTRLTVT.

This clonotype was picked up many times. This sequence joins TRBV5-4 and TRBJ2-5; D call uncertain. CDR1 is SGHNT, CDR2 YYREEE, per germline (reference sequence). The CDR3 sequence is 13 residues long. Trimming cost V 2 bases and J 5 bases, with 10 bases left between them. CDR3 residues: CASSLILGETQYF. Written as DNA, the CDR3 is TGTGCCAGCAGCTTAATTTTGGGGGAGACCCAGTACTTC.